This T cell receptor (beta chain) was documented in a study of T cell responses to AZD1222 COVID-19 vaccine. Study-level points and caveats: Baseline seropositivity occurred in only 5 to 7 AZD1222 recipients. Females outnumbered males among donors, who were mostly white British; clonal diversity was possibly underestimated. After two AZD1222 doses, spike-specific TCR breadth and depth rose versus day 0.

This CDR3 is 9 amino acids long. Per germline, CDR1 DFQATT and CDR2 SNEGSKA (reference sequence). Trimming took off 5 bases at V and 8 bases at J, with 6 bases between the two ends. Comments on this clone: Its cognate antigen is unknown.

Profiling relied on immunoSEQ multiplex PCR, and the TCRdb table lists in-frame clones only, not all of them. The repertoire holds approximately 130,000 clones, with 93% as singletons. This clonotype originated in an adult in good health. The sequenced sample was peripheral blood, obtained on day 0 of AZD1222 vaccination. The chain employs TRBV20-1 and TRBJ1-2, with D uncertain. The CDR3 DNA sequence: TGCAGTGCTGCTCCGGGCTACACCTTC. This codes for CSAAPGYTF.